This TCR beta chain was captured by sequencing in a study of regulatory T cells in long-lasting Graves disease. Germline V gene sequence: CDR1 MGHRA, CDR2 YSYEKL. CDR3 length: 12 amino acids. The germline V and J ends were trimmed by 0 bases and 8 bases, with 7 bases remaining between them. Broader study findings: Graves' patients with persistent disease showed TCR diversity lower than patients newly diagnosed.

Through Arm-PCR of CDR3 regions and iRepertoire HTBI primers, TCR beta libraries were built. TCRdb used MiXCR to reprocess the multiplex PCR reads, holding one entry per CDR3 protein. The data hold 410,000 or so distinct CDR3 sequences, with more than 12% observed a single time. Described time point: newly diagnosed GD, antithyroid drugs for less than 3 months. There was RNA extracted from PBMCs, and the TCR library was made from it. The patient group derived from an endocrinology department in Xi'an, China. Comments on this clonotype: Antigen specificity is unknown. This sequence may be a read error, since a much larger clone differs from it by one base.

These data also featured in a second study, about T cells in Graves' hyperthyroidism and ophthalmopathy.

This TCR was sampled from a woman aged 30 to 39 with Graves disease. V usage is TRBV4-1 and J usage is TRBJ1-1; D is uncertain. This specimen was peripheral blood mononuclear cells (PBMCs), taken at new diagnosis, from a patient treated with antithyroid drugs. CDR3 sequence (DNA): TGCGCCAGCAGCCAAGATCGCAGAGAAGCTTTCTTT. Its protein is CASSQDRREAFF.